A single sample gave rise to the 18 T cell receptor beta chains below, sequenced in a study of tumor-infiltrating lymphocytes in primary liver carcinoma. The authors made TCR beta cDNA from around 500 ng total RNA with a constant-region primer. Employing slightly modified ARM-PCR, three nested multiplex PCR rounds were run, and these gave rise to the TCR beta libraries. TRBV1-TRBV30 forward primers paired with a C-beta reverse primer were used in the first two PCR rounds, which ran roughly 9 cycles each. TCRdb analysed the multiplex PCR reads with MiXCR anew, one entry per CDR3 protein. In the table there are about 78,000 distinct CDR3 sequences, 71% of which are singletons. Starting material for RNA and DNA co-extraction consisted of about 20-32 mg of unsorted bulk tissue. Sequencing used liver tumor tissue from sampling region 4. The subset is: tumor region T4, right-lateral pole. The receptors stem from a woman aged 60-75 years with primary liver carcinoma and hepatitis B virus infection.

Turning to this clonotype: A junction boundary mismatches the germline segment, possibly from a read error. This chain connects TRBV2 to TRBJ2-7, with D maybe TRBD1 (6 bases). CDR1 is SNHLY and CDR2 is FYNNEI in the germline V gene. This CDR3 region has 16 residues. The CDR3 DNA reads TGTGCCAGCACTCAAAGGGCCCGGGACACCTCCTACGGGCAGTACTTC. As protein: CASTQRARDTSYGQYF.

The chain couples TRBV12-3 or TRBV12-4 to TRBJ1-2; D ambiguous. The ends were cut back, 11 bases at V and 7 bases at J, with 11 bases in the middle. The CDR3 spans 10 residues. This CDR3 reads CAVRLSGYTF. The CDR3, as DNA: TGTGCCGTCAGACTGTCTGGCTACACCTTC.

This clonotype has ten or more counts. This chain uses TRBV12-3 or TRBV12-4 with TRBJ2-1; 15 bases agree with TRBD2. CDR3 length: 15 residues. The ends lost 3 bases at V and 6 bases at J; junction bases unmatched: 0. CDR3 bases: TGTGCCAGCAGTTTGGGACTAGCGGGAGGCAATGAGCAGTTCTTC. Residues: CASSLGLAGGNEQFF.

J is TRBJ2-3 and V is TRBV6-1; 8 bases align to TRBD1. CDR3 length: 15 residues. Germline V gene data show CDR1 as MNHNS and CDR2 as SASEGT. V shed 4 bases and J 3 bases; nucleotides not matched to a gene: 6. The CDR3, as DNA: TGTGCCAGCAGTGGAGCAACAGGGGGTACAGATACGCAGTATTTT. Its protein is CASSGATGGTDTQYF.

The sample holds many counts of this clonotype. Written as DNA, the CDR3 is TGCGCCAGCAGCACTACAGGGTACAATGAGCAGTTCTTC. Its translation is CASSTTGYNEQFF. The chain combines TRBV5-1 with TRBJ2-1, with a tentative D call TRBD1 (6 bases). The CDR3 sequence is 13 residues long. Trimming removed 4 bases at V and 4 bases at J, with 9 bases between. The germline gives CDR1 SGHRS, CDR2 YFSETQ.

This clonotype was detected many times. The J gene is TRBJ2-7, the V gene TRBV4-2; the match to TRBD2 covers 9 bases. The V gene's germline CDR1 is LGHNA and CDR2 YNFKEQ. Trimming removed 1 base from V and 1 base from J; junction bases left unmatched: 11. This CDR3 spans 18 amino acids. CDR3 amino acids: CASSQVSAGGPGSYEQYF. The CDR3 nucleotides are TGTGCCAGCAGCCAAGTATCTGCGGGAGGGCCTGGGTCCTACGAGCAGTACTTC.

This chain links TRBV6-5 with TRBJ1-5; D not certain. The CDR3 extends over 14 amino acids. The V end lost 7 bases, the J end lost 2 bases, and 12 bases lay between the germline ends. Germline V gene lookup returns CDR1 MNHEY and CDR2 SVGAGI. This chain's CDR3 is CASMAVGGNQPQHF. The CDR3 DNA follows: TGTGCCAGCATGGCAGTGGGAGGCAATCAGCCCCAGCATTTT.

This clonotype was recorded many times. The V and J genes are TRBV28 and TRBJ2-5, with D perhaps matching TRBD1 (6 bases). CDR1 is MDHEN and CDR2 is SYDVKM in the germline V gene. Trimming cost V 2 bases and J 5 bases, with 9 bases left between them. The CDR3 covers 13 residues. The CDR3: CASSLGGRETQYF. The CDR3 coding sequence is TGTGCCAGCAGTTTAGGGGGCCGGGAGACCCAGTACTTC. The full variable domain, its missing parts supplied by reference TRBV28 and TRBJ2-5, is DVKVTQSSRYLVKRTGEKVFLECVQDMDHENMFWYRQDPGLGLRLIYFSYDVKMKEKGDIPEGYSVSREKKERFSLILESASTNQTSMYLCASSLGGRETQYFGPGTRLLVL.

With regard to this clonotype: Since the CDR3 does not end with the conserved phenylalanine or tryptophan, this likely comes from a read error. The gene calls are TRBV29-1 and TRBJ1-1; D unclear. The germline CDR1 and CDR2 sequences are SQVTM and ANQGSEA. The CDR3 has 13 amino acids. Trimming stripped 3 bases from V and 2 bases from J, with 10 bases between. CDR3 sequence reads: CSVEEQTNTEAFH. CDR3 in DNA: TGCAGCGTTGAGGAACAGACAAACACTGAAGCTTTCCAT.

Regarding this clonotype: The conserved closing phenylalanine or tryptophan is absent in this CDR3, likely reflecting a read error. No DNA is shown, since the ends of the CDR3 on it are uncertain; the CDR3 is the one TCRdb lists. The chain links TRBV11-2 to TRBJ1-1; the D call TRBD1 from the table was never checked on the DNA. Germline assignment: CDR1 SGHAT and CDR2 FQNNGV. The CDR3 has 13 residues if both end residues are counted. Here the CDR3 reads CTSSLESGGEAFY.

This sequence joins TRBV20-1 and TRBJ2-1; possibly TRBD1 or TRBD2 for D (6 bases each). CDR3 size: 12 residues. The germline V gene encodes CDR1 DFQATT and CDR2 SNEGSKA (reference sequence). V was cut by 5 bases and J by 8 bases, with 13 bases left in between. Written as DNA, the CDR3 is TGCAGTGCTGTCCTCGGGGGCCATGAGCAGTTCTTC. As protein: CSAVLGGHEQFF.

Regarding this clonotype: At one of its ends the junction is not consistent with the germline gene, which may arise from a read error. The J gene is TRBJ2-3, the V gene TRBV29-1; weak D call: TRBD2 (6 bases). This CDR3 has 13 residues. Germline CDR1 SQVTM, CDR2 ANQGSEA. The CDR3 here is CSVAGGVADTQYF. The DNA for the CDR3 is TGCAGCGTTGCCGGGGGAGTTGCAGATACACAGTATTTT.

This clonotype was recorded at least ten times. The chain couples TRBV28 to TRBJ2-7, with TRBD2 matching 11 bases. Germline loops: CDR1 MDHEN, CDR2 SYDVKM. CDR3 length equals 13 residues. For the CDR3, the DNA is TGTGCTTCGACTAGCGGGACTCCCCTGGAGCAGTACTTC. It translates to CASTSGTPLEQYF.

Points on this clonotype: An end of the junction does not agree with germline; a read error may underlie this. V and J are TRBV6-6 and TRBJ1-2; D call uncertain. The CDR3 spans 15 residues. In germline, CDR1 is MNHNY, CDR2 SVGAGI (reference sequence). The CDR3 coding sequence is TGTGCTAGCAGCCACGGACCCCGAGACGGCTATGACTACACCTTC. Translated: CASSHGPRDGYDYTF.

Note on this clonotype: Possible read error: a much larger clone is one base away. V and J are TRBV6-6 and TRBJ2-1, with 15 positions matching TRBD2. The trim removed 5 bases at V and 9 bases at J, leaving 5 bases unmatched. Per the germline V gene, CDR1 is MNHNY and CDR2 is SVGAGI (reference sequence). The CDR3 covers 15 residues. The CDR3 DNA reads TGTGCCAGCAGTGGACTAGCGGGAGGGCCTAGTGAGCAGTTCTTC. Residues: CASSGLAGGPSEQFF.

With respect to this clonotype: The CDR3 does not close with the conserved phenylalanine or tryptophan, likely indicating a read error. The DNA is omitted, as the CDR3 cannot be located on it reliably, and the CDR3 follows TCRdb's listing. The rearrangement links TRBV6-5 to TRBJ1-4. The CDR3 is 13 amino acids long, termini counted. Germline CDR1 and CDR2: MNHEY and SVGAGI. CDR3 sequence: CASSYSGYEKQFY.

Notes on this clonotype: The CDR3 does not close with the conserved phenylalanine or tryptophan, likely indicating a read error. Because the CDR3's place on the DNA is in doubt, the DNA is left out and the CDR3 is given as listed by TCRdb. J is TRBJ2-1 and V is TRBV29-1; the table's D call of TRBD2 was not tested on the DNA. The germline V gene has CDR1 SQVTM and CDR2 ANQGSEA. The CDR3 adds up to 11 amino acids, both ends counted. The CDR3 sequence: CSVGLAGRGFL.

Concerning this clonotype itself: Compared with germline, one end of the junction differs, possibly owing to a read error. The rearrangement links TRBV5-1 to TRBJ2-3; 7 bases map to TRBD2. Germline CDR1 reads SGHRS; CDR2 reads YFSETQ. This CDR3 has 16 residues. CDR3 coding DNA: TGCGTCAGCAGCTTGGTGCCCGGGAGGCACACAGATACGCAGTATTTT. Amino acid sequence: CVSSLVPGRHTDTQYF.